These 17 T cell receptor beta chains were sequenced from one sample in a study of shared clonotypes between healthy human individuals. The table came from immunoSEQ multiplex PCR; TCRdb's copy has only in-frame clones and leaves some out. The sample contains about 1,500,000 clones, roughly 96% of which appear only once. What was sequenced was naive CD4+ T cells sorted from blood. The subset is: CD45RA+ positively selected. The receptors shown here come from a man aged 30 to 39 in good health.

The rearrangement uses TRBV30 and TRBJ1-2; 7 bases match TRBD1. CDR3 length: 13 amino acids. Unmatched junction bases numbered 6, after V lost 0 bases and J lost 8 bases. Germline CDR1 is GTSNPN and CDR2 is SVGIG (reference sequence). The CDR3 DNA follows: TGTGCCTGGAGTGTCCGACAGGGTCGCGGCTACACCTTC. Protein product: CAWSVRQGRGYTF. The variable domain in full, with the rest retrieved from reference TRBV30 and TRBJ1-2, is SQTIHQWPATLVQPVGSPLSLECTVEGTSNPNLYWYRQAAGRGLQLLFYSVGIGQISSEVPQNLSASRPQDRQFILSSKKLLLSDSGFYLCAWSVRQGRGYTFGSGTRLTVV.

The chain couples TRBV5-4 to TRBJ1-4; D not resolved. CDR3 length: 15 residues. CDR1 SGHNT and CDR2 YYREEE come from the germline V gene (reference sequence). V was trimmed by 5 bases and J by 0 bases, leaving 11 bases between them. The CDR3 here is CASRVGASTNEKLFF. CDR3 nucleotides: TGTGCCAGCAGAGTAGGAGCCTCAACTAATGAAAAACTGTTTTTT.

The chain joins TRBV5-6 to TRBJ1-1; no clear D gene. V was cut by 2 bases and J by 0 bases, with 11 bases left in between. Germline lookup yields CDR1 SGHDT and CDR2 YYEEEE. The CDR3 loop spans 15 amino acids. CDR3 sequence: CASSFYSSMNTEAFF. The CDR3 nucleotides read TGTGCCAGCAGCTTCTACTCCTCGATGAACACTGAAGCTTTCTTT.

The chain uses TRBV10-3 and TRBJ2-5, with 7 bases that match TRBD1. Per germline, CDR1 ENHRY and CDR2 SYGVKD. The CDR3 runs to 15 residues. V dropped 0 bases and J dropped 3; count of bases not matched to a gene: 4. Here the CDR3 reads CAISESGTAKETQYF. The CDR3 DNA follows: TGTGCCATCAGTGAGTCCGGGACAGCAAAAGAGACCCAGTACTTC.

As to this clone: Other DNA sequences in the same sample also yield this CDR3. This CDR3 reads CAWSVGGSSYEQYF. The DNA of the CDR3 is TGTGCCTGGAGTGTAGGCGGTTCAAGCTACGAGCAGTACTTC. The chain uses TRBV30 and TRBJ2-7; no clear D. Trimming cost V 0 bases and J 3 bases, with 12 bases left between them. The germline CDR1 and CDR2 sequences are GTSNPN and SVGIG (reference sequence). CDR3 length: 14 amino acids.

Here the CDR3 reads CASGPPSGRSNEQFF. DNA of the CDR3: TGTGCTAGTGGTCCACCTAGCGGGAGGTCCAATGAGCAGTTCTTC. This sequence joins TRBV12-5 and TRBJ2-1; 11 bases match TRBD2. The CDR3 runs 15 residues. J gave up 6 bases and V 5 bases, and 6 bases lay outside the gene matches. CDR1 and CDR2 (germline): LGHNT, FRNRAP.

The chain carries TRBV20-1 and TRBJ2-7; D is unclear. V was pared by 7 bases and J by 0 bases, with 7 bases between. This CDR3 contains 11 residues. Germline V gene lookup returns CDR1 DFQATT and CDR2 SNEGSKA (reference sequence). The CDR3 DNA reads as TGCAGTGTGACGAGCTCCTACGAGCAGTACTTC. Protein product: CSVTSSYEQYF.

The chain carries TRBV14 and TRBJ1-1; weak D call: TRBD1 (6 bases). Between the trimmed V and J ends, which lost 7 bases and 11 bases, there was a span of 14 bases. CDR1 and CDR2 (germline): SGHDN, FVKESK. The CDR3 runs to 11 residues. CDR3 DNA sequence: TGTGCCAGCAAGGGGGGGGCGAGGGCTTTCTTT. Amino acid sequence: CASKGGARAFF.

The CDR3 is CASSPQQGFAGNTIYF. The CDR3 DNA reads TGTGCCAGCTCACCTCAACAGGGGTTTGCTGGAAACACCATATATTTT. V is TRBV18 and J is TRBJ1-3; 7 bases align to TRBD1. Germline V lookup: CDR1 KGHSH, CDR2 LQKENI. The V segment lost 3 bases and the J segment 2 bases; nucleotides outside the gene matches: 7. The CDR3 has 16 amino acids.

The rearrangement links TRBV14 to TRBJ2-7; D gene ambiguous. Trimming left V 1 base short and J 7 bases short, with 17 bases between. Germline V lookup: CDR1 SGHDN, CDR2 FVKESK. The CDR3 sequence is 15 residues long. DNA of the CDR3: TGTGCCAGCAGCCAAGTGCGGACGGTAGGAGAAGAGCAGTACTTC. Amino acids: CASSQVRTVGEEQYF.

The CDR3 sequence: CASSLLTGSGELFF. The CDR3 coding sequence is TGTGCCAGCAGCTTGCTCACAGGGTCCGGGGAGCTGTTTTTT. The V and J genes are TRBV7-3 and TRBJ2-2; the D gene is possibly TRBD1 (6 bases). V was trimmed by 3 bases and J by 6 bases, leaving 11 bases between them. The germline gives CDR1 SGHTA, CDR2 FQGTGA. The CDR3 runs 14 residues. The whole variable domain, filled in from reference TRBV7-3 and TRBJ2-2, reads GAGVSQTPSNKVTEKGKYVELRCDPISGHTALYWYRQSLGQGPEFLIYFQGTGAADDSGLPNDRFFAVRPEGSVSTLKIQRTERGDSAVYLCASSLLTGSGELFFGEGSRLTVL.

The J gene is TRBJ2-7, the V gene TRBV27; a weak D match, TRBD2 (7 bases). The CDR3 is 14 residues long. The V end lost 2 bases, the J end lost 3 bases, and 11 bases lay between the germline ends. Germline V CDR1 and CDR2: MNHEY, SMNVEV (reference sequence). CDR3: CASSLRGADYEQYF. The CDR3 bases are TGTGCCAGCAGTTTACGGGGGGCGGACTACGAGCAGTACTTC.

The genes are TRBV7-9 and TRBJ2-1, with 7 bases lining up with TRBD2. Germline V CDR1 and CDR2: SEHNR, FQNEAQ (reference sequence). This CDR3 spans 17 amino acids. V was clipped by 4 bases and J by 1 base; unmatched bases: 10. CDR3 coding DNA: TGTGCCAGCAGCTCGACCCAAGGCGGGAGTTCCTACAATGAGCAGTTCTTC. Translation gives CASSSTQGGSSYNEQFF.

As regards this clone: Other DNA sequences of this sample code for an identical CDR3. V usage is TRBV9 and J usage is TRBJ2-5; D unresolved. Germline CDR1 SGDLS, CDR2 YYNGEE. The CDR3 totals 11 residues. The germline V and J ends were trimmed by 3 bases and 2 bases, with 2 bases remaining between them. The CDR3 here is CASSGQETQYF. CDR3 nucleotides: TGTGCCAGCAGCGGACAAGAGACCCAGTACTTC.

The chain joins TRBV5-1 to TRBJ1-1; no clear D gene. V dropped 6 bases and J dropped 10 bases, with 16 bases sitting between them. Germline V gives CDR1 SGHRS, CDR2 YFSETQ. This CDR3 is built from 12 residues. This CDR3 reads CASTRDGEGAFF. The CDR3 DNA follows: TGCGCCAGCACCCGCGACGGGGAGGGAGCTTTCTTT.

This chain joins TRBV6-5 and TRBJ2-5, with no clear D. This CDR3 is built from 13 residues. Germline-derived CDR1 and CDR2 are MNHEY and SVGAGI. V gave up 6 bases and J gave up 0 bases, with 8 bases separating them. CDR3 bases: TGTGCCAGCAGCCTAAGGTACCAAGAGACCCAGTACTTC. It codes for CASSLRYQETQYF.

For this clone: Other nucleotide sequences from this sample produce the same CDR3. The rearrangement links TRBV18 to TRBJ2-5; D is unresolved. CDR1 is KGHSH and CDR2 is LQKENI in the germline V gene. This CDR3 spans 13 amino acids. The V gene lost 0 bases and the J gene lost 4 bases, with 6 bases spanning the gap. The CDR3 DNA sequence: TGTGCCAGCTCACCACCTTCTTCAGAGACCCAGTACTTC. The encoded protein is CASSPPSSETQYF.